This T cell receptor (beta chain) was obtained from a study of beta chain features in type 1 diabetes. Across the study: Cell yields, gender and age were similar in healthy donors and patients. Analysis included 107,917,701 sorted cells drawn from all samples. General study points: TCRB CDR3 length was moderately but significantly reduced in all four CD4+ subsets of Type 1 diabetes patients. Whether TCRB rearrangement is influenced by HLA type went unresolved here.

This clone was detected only a few times. The antigen remains unidentified. The CDR3 is 13 amino acids. V shed 6 bases and J 4 bases; nucleotides not matched to a gene: 3. Germline loops: CDR1 ENHRY, CDR2 SYGVKD. All of the isolated RNA was reverse transcribed, so expressed TCRB transcripts were sequenced. TCRdb's copy holds only in-frame clones and misses some; the assay was immunoSEQ multiplex PCR. The sample has 300,000 to 450,000 clones; 10% to 15% are singletons. This TCR was recovered from a woman aged 18-29 years with type 1 diabetes. This rearrangement joins TRBV10-3 to TRBJ1-1, with 9 bases matching TRBD1. Sequencing was performed on naive CD4+ T cells from blood. This CDR3 reads CAIRGQGITEAFF. CDR3 in DNA: TGTGCCATCAGAGGACAGGGGATCACTGAAGCTTTCTTT.